This T cell receptor beta chain was found in a study of T cell responses to AZD1222 COVID-19 vaccine (dated by TCRdb to about 2021). With regard to the full study: TCR sequencing covered some 250 trial participants: nearly 210 given two doses of AZD1222 and about 26 given two doses of MenACWY control vaccine. Trial participants were enrolled by age into subgroups of 18-55, 56-69 and 70-plus years, and roughly 150, 30 and 60 TCR-sequenced participants, respectively, were included in these subgroups.

A note on this clone: This clone's antigen is unknown. No clone much larger than this one lies a single base away; base qualities are absent.

The time point tag for this specimen amounts to: about 28 days (+/-7) after the second vaccine dose. Because spike-specific TCR depth and breadth did not differ between the two schedules, AZD1222 recipients who got a second dose at roughly 4 weeks were pooled with those who got a second dose at roughly 12 weeks. The vaccinee samples were drawn from two UK trials, COV001 and COV002, one of which was a single-blind randomized controlled phase 2/3 trial testing AZD1222 (ChAdOx1 nCoV-19) in healthy adults. For TCRbeta chain sequencing, PBMC samples were collected from trial participants at day 0 and at day 28 after the second dose. The CDR3 regions of human TCRbeta chains were analyzed by immunosequencing. As for the authors' bioinformatics: Repertoire TCRs were matched against a reference library of SARS-CoV-2-specific TCRs generated with the MIRA antigen-specificity platform. Breadth was defined as the fraction of unique TCRs that were SARS-CoV-2-associated, and depth was defined as the fraction of total T cells that were SARS-CoV-2-associated. Using the MIRA data, every spike-specific TCR was mapped to the spike region that the TCR reacted to and assigned to either a CD4 or a CD8 class. Log10-transformed breadth and depth values were compared by one-way ANOVA with Sidak's multiple comparisons tests. TCRdb retrieved this table from immuneACCESS and kept in-frame rearrangements only. Not all clones are present; in checked studies, unresolved V genes account for under half, and no reason is known for the remainder. V and J calls and clone size are as listed in that table; D and trimming were resolved from the DNA. This sample holds some 120,000 clones; roughly 92% were observed only once. The biggest ten clones account for about 1.6% of the sample.

Results and caveats for the whole study, not just this receptor: Spike-specific TCR breadth and depth rose significantly after two AZD1222 doses compared with day 0 and with MenACWY recipients. Conclusions about previously exposed vaccinees are limited, since just five or six AZD1222 recipients were seropositive for SARS-CoV-2 at baseline. Most participants were white British and females outnumbered males, and the authors suggested that clonal diversity may have been underestimated. Because no day 14 peak-response samples were available, the repertoires could be characterized only after the peak T cell response. The whole spike protein was spanned by vaccine-associated CD4 TCRs, and dominant responses were seen in regions 160-218 and 743-854. Reportedly, close to half of the unique spike-specific TCRs recognized epitopes lying outside the regions that are mutated in the B.1.351 and B.1.1.7 variants. The 56-69-year group was small, and its depth increase did not reach significance, likely because of low power.

Reading the germline V gene (reference sequence) gives CDR1 MNHEY and CDR2 SMNVEV. Spanning cysteine to phenylalanine, the CDR3 consists of 14 amino acids. This entry keeps only the CDR3 DNA: 42 bases, framed from base 1. The V and J ends are trimmed by 6 bases and 3 bases, leaving 12 bases between them. The chain is made from TRBV27 and TRBJ1-5, with the identity of the D gene unclear. The sequenced sample was peripheral blood, obtained 28 days after the second AZD1222 dose. The clonotype comes from an adult who received the AZD1222 COVID-19 vaccine. The CDR3 has the sequence CASSSGPNNQPQHF. In nucleotide form, the sequence is TGTGCCAGCAGCTCCGGACCCAACAATCAGCCCCAGCATTTT.